The 29 T cell receptor beta chains given below trace back to one sample, sequenced in a study of blood T cell repertoires in COVID-19. Method: immunoSEQ multiplex PCR; TCRdb's copy keeps in-frame clones and lacks some. The sample includes approximately 85,000 clones, about 85% of them seen just once. Source material: peripheral blood. Receptor source: a woman aged 50 to 60 with active or convalescent COVID-19.

The rearrangement links TRBV21-1 to TRBJ2-6; the table gives TRBD2 as D, unverified against the DNA. TRBV21-1 is designated a pseudogene. CDR3 size: 19 residues. The CDR3 loop is CASSKASNRGSPGANVLTF. As DNA, the CDR3 is TGTGCCAGCAGCAAAGCTTCTAATAGAGGATCCCCTGGGGCCAACGTCCTGACTTTC.

A single count supports this clone. The rearrangement links TRBV5-1 to TRBJ1-4; 7 bases match TRBD1. The CDR3 covers 15 residues. CDR1 is SGHRS and CDR2 is YFSETQ in the germline V gene. J gave up 7 bases and V 3 bases, and 9 bases lay outside the gene matches. CDR3 sequence: CASSSGTAASEKLFF. The CDR3 coding sequence is TGCGCCAGCAGCTCAGGGACAGCCGCGAGTGAAAAACTGTTTTTT.

This clone was counted a single time. The rearrangement uses TRBV25-1 and TRBJ2-3; TRBD2 matches at 7 bases. V was pared by 5 bases and J by 4 bases, with 6 bases of the junction left unmatched. From germline, CDR1 is MGHDK and CDR2 SYGVNS. The CDR3 spans 14 residues. The CDR3 bases are TGTGCCAGCAGTCGGGACTACCAGGCAGATACGCAGTATTTT. This encodes CASSRDYQADTQYF.

This clone was seen only a few times. The genes are TRBV5-4 and TRBJ1-1; D is unresolved. This CDR3 is built from 15 residues. Germline CDR1 is SGHNT and CDR2 is YYREEE (reference sequence). Trimming stripped 0 bases from V and 1 base from J, with 10 bases between. CDR3 sequence reads: CASSLENSGNTEAFF. The CDR3 coding sequence is TGTGCCAGCAGCTTGGAGAATTCGGGGAACACTGAAGCTTTCTTT.

The chain recombines TRBV5-1 with TRBJ2-6; D remains unclear. The CDR3 runs 15 residues. In germline, CDR1 is SGHRS, CDR2 YFSETQ. Trimming removed 0 bases at V and 0 bases at J, with 4 bases between. In DNA, the CDR3 is TGCGCCAGCAGCTTGGGCAGCTCTGGGGCCAACGTCCTGACTTTC. It specifies CASSLGSSGANVLTF.

The chain uses TRBV7-2 and TRBJ2-3; 10 bases line up with TRBD2. Losses at the gene ends were 1 base for V and 2 bases for J; bases not matched to a gene: 9. Germline V gene sequence: CDR1 SGHTA, CDR2 FQGNSA. The CDR3 runs 18 residues. In DNA, the CDR3 is TGTGCCAGCAGCTTAGTAATCACTAGCGGGATATACACAGATACGCAGTATTTT. Residues: CASSLVITSGIYTDTQYF. The full variable domain, its missing parts supplied by reference TRBV7-2 and TRBJ2-3, is GAGVSQSPSNKVTEKGKDVELRCDPISGHTALYWYRQSLGQGLEFLIYFQGNSAPDKSGLPSDRFSAERTGGSVSTLTIQRTQQEDSAVYLCASSLVITSGIYTDTQYFGPGTRLTVL.

The chain couples TRBV5-6 to TRBJ2-3; D not certain. The germline V and J ends were trimmed by 7 bases and 1 base, with 16 bases remaining between them. CDR1 is SGHDT, CDR2 YYEEEE, per germline. The CDR3 length is 15 residues. The CDR3 bases are TGTGCCAGCCTGAAGGTCACCGAGGGCACAGATACGCAGTATTTT. Its translation: CASLKVTEGTDTQYF. The complete variable domain, with remaining parts taken from reference TRBV5-6 and TRBJ2-3, reads DAGVTQSPTHLIKTRGQQVTLRCSPKSGHDTVSWYQQALGQGPQFIFQYYEEEERQRGNFPDRFSGHQFPNYSSELNVNALLLGDSALYLCASLKVTEGTDTQYFGPGTRLTVL.

The chain employs TRBV7-2 and TRBJ2-3; 8 bases are a match to TRBD2. Germline trimming cut 2 bases from V and 5 bases from J; bases unmatched to any gene: 12. The CDR3 sequence is 17 residues long. Germline V gene lookup returns CDR1 SGHTA and CDR2 FQGNSA. CDR3 coding DNA: TGTGCCAGCAGCTTAAGAGGAGGGCTAGCGGGCTTAGATACGCAGTATTTT. Amino acids: CASSLRGGLAGLDTQYF. The full variable domain, in which reference TRBV7-2 and TRBJ2-3 provide the parts outside the CDR3, is GAGVSQSPSNKVTEKGKDVELRCDPISGHTALYWYRQSLGQGLEFLIYFQGNSAPDKSGLPSDRFSAERTGGSVSTLTIQRTQQEDSAVYLCASSLRGGLAGLDTQYFGPGTRLTVL.

The chain recombines TRBV7-3 with TRBJ2-1, with 9 bases that match TRBD2. The germline gives CDR1 SGHTA, CDR2 FQGTGA. This CDR3 has 15 amino acids. V trimming: 2 bases; J trimming: 8 bases; junction bases outside the gene matches: 7. The CDR3 DNA is TGTGCCAGCAGCTTATTGCGGGGGGGCCTCGATGAGCAGTTCTTC. Translated: CASSLLRGGLDEQFF.

The CDR3: CASSGIGGSAYNEQFF. The DNA of the CDR3 is TGCGCCAGCAGCGGCATTGGGGGGTCGGCCTACAATGAGCAGTTCTTC. The V gene is TRBV5-1, the J gene TRBJ2-1; possibly TRBD2 for D (6 bases). Germline-derived CDR1 and CDR2 are SGHRS and YFSETQ. The length of the CDR3 is 16 residues. V lost 4 bases, J lost 2 bases, and 16 bases lay in between.

The chain recombines TRBV10-3 with TRBJ1-4, with TRBD1 matching over 10 bases. The CDR3 loop spans 15 amino acids. The germline V gene has CDR1 ENHRY and CDR2 SYGVKD. V shed 0 bases, J shed 10 bases, and the junction held 5 bases outside the gene matches. This CDR3 reads CAISESGDRGRKLFF. Written as DNA, the CDR3 is TGTGCCATCAGTGAGTCTGGAGACAGGGGGCGAAAACTGTTTTTT.

The genes are TRBV28 and TRBJ1-3; D gene uncertain. Trimming removed 6 bases at V and 1 base at J, with 13 bases between. The CDR3 extends over 15 amino acids. Germline V CDR1 and CDR2: MDHEN, SYDVKM. The CDR3 region is CASSPGGMSGNTIYF. CDR3 bases: TGTGCCAGCAGCCCGGGAGGAATGTCTGGAAACACCATATATTTT.

This clone occurred once. CDR3 region: CSARTGGEAFF. The DNA of the CDR3 is TGCAGTGCGAGGACGGGGGGAGAAGCTTTCTTT. V gene TRBV20-1 combines with J gene TRBJ1-1, with a tentative D call TRBD1 (5 bases). Germline V lookup: CDR1 DFQATT, CDR2 SNEGSKA (reference sequence). The V end lost 6 bases, the J end lost 8 bases, and 13 bases lay between the germline ends. This CDR3 is 11 amino acids long.

The chain employs TRBV4-3 and TRBJ2-3, with 14 bases that match TRBD2. Trimming at V came to 0 bases and at J to 0 bases, leaving 11 bases not matched to a gene. CDR3 length: 21 residues. The germline V gene has CDR1 LGHNA and CDR2 YSLEER. The CDR3 region has the DNA TGCGCCAGCAGCCAAGATCGTAGGACTAGCGGGGGGTACTATAGCACAGATACGCAGTATTTT. Protein sequence: CASSQDRRTSGGYYSTDTQYF.

The chain combines TRBV19 with TRBJ1-5, with unresolved D. The V end was cut by 7 bases, the J end by 0 bases, with 13 bases between. This CDR3 region has 15 residues. Germline-derived CDR1 and CDR2 are LNHDA and SQIVND (reference sequence). This CDR3 reads CASNDRQVSNQPQHF. Written as DNA, the CDR3 is TGTGCCAGTAACGATCGGCAGGTTAGCAATCAGCCCCAGCATTTT.

V usage is TRBV19 and J usage is TRBJ1-3, with 8 bases fitting TRBD1. Germline values: CDR1 LNHDA, CDR2 SQIVND (reference sequence). J lost 6 bases, V lost 10 bases, and 8 bases had no gene match. There are 13 residues in the CDR3. CDR3 DNA sequence: TGTGCCACCAGGGGGCTTTGGGAAAACACCATATATTTT. This codes for CATRGLWENTIYF.

V is TRBV16 and J is TRBJ1-2; perhaps TRBD1 as D (5 bases). The CDR3 totals 13 residues. With 5 bases removed from V and 7 bases from J, the gap between germline ends came to 14 bases. Germline CDR1 is KGHSY and CDR2 is FQNENV. CDR3 in amino acids: CASSSSGVGGYTF. DNA for the CDR3: TGTGCCAGCAGCTCTTCGGGGGTCGGTGGCTACACCTTC.

The CDR3 bases are TGTGCCAGCTCACCATCCGGGGGGGAGAATCAGCCCCAGCATTTT. This sequence encodes CASSPSGGENQPQHF. This rearrangement joins TRBV18 to TRBJ1-5; weak D call: TRBD1 (5 bases). Trimming cost V 2 bases and J 4 bases, with 12 bases left between them. This CDR3 is built from 15 residues. Germline V gives CDR1 KGHSH, CDR2 LQKENI. The full variable domain, rest sourced from reference TRBV18 and TRBJ1-5, is NAGVMQNPRHLVRRRGQEARLRCSPMKGHSHVYWYRQLPEEGLKFMVYLQKENIIDESGMPKERFSAEFPKEGPSILRIQQVVRGDSAAYFCASSPSGGENQPQHFGDGTRLSIL.

V is TRBV5-4 and J is TRBJ1-2; D unclear. V gave up 3 bases and J gave up 3 bases, with 15 bases separating them. This CDR3 comprises 15 residues. Germline assignment: CDR1 SGHNT and CDR2 YYREEE (reference sequence). CDR3 nucleotide sequence: TGTGCCAGCAGCTCCAAACTGGACGGGGACTATGGCTACACCTTC. Translated: CASSSKLDGDYGYTF.

This rearrangement joins TRBV20-1 to TRBJ2-2, with D maybe TRBD1 (7 bases). Germline V gives CDR1 DFQATT, CDR2 SNEGSKA (reference sequence). V lost 3 bases and J lost 6, with 17 bases in between. The CDR3 runs 15 residues. The DNA for the CDR3 is TGCAGTGCTAGTTCCCAGGGGGGTCTGGCCGGGGAGCTGTTTTTT. Its translation: CSASSQGGLAGELFF.

The sample holds one count of this clone. V is TRBV7-6 and J is TRBJ2-5; 8 bases line up with TRBD1. With 5 bases clipped from V and 4 bases from J, the junction kept 6 bases outside the gene matches. The CDR3 runs 14 residues. Germline V lookup: CDR1 SGHVS, CDR2 FNYEAQ. This chain's CDR3 is CASSVGTGLETQYF. The DNA of the CDR3 is TGTGCCAGCAGCGTGGGGACAGGTTTAGAGACCCAGTACTTC.

The chain uses TRBV29-1 and TRBJ2-6; D not resolved. Trimming shortened V by 4 bases and J by 3 bases, and 10 bases separated the two germline ends. This CDR3 contains 14 residues. Looked up from germline, CDR1 is SQVTM and CDR2 is ANQGSEA. The CDR3 loop reads CSVVARGGANVLTF. Here the CDR3 DNA reads TGCAGCGTTGTGGCCCGCGGTGGGGCCAACGTCCTGACTTTC.

This chain connects TRBV30 to TRBJ1-1; 9 nucleotides align to TRBD1. V trimming: 0 bases; J trimming: 5 bases; junction bases outside the gene matches: 4. CDR1 is GTSNPN and CDR2 is SVGIG in the germline V gene (reference sequence). This CDR3 spans 14 amino acids. The CDR3 loop is CAWSVQGALTEAFF. The CDR3 DNA sequence: TGTGCCTGGAGTGTACAGGGGGCGCTGACTGAAGCTTTCTTT. The whole variable domain, filled in from reference TRBV30 and TRBJ1-1, reads SQTIHQWPATLVQPVGSPLSLECTVEGTSNPNLYWYRQAAGRGLQLLFYSVGIGQISSEVPQNLSASRPQDRQFILSSKKLLLSDSGFYLCAWSVQGALTEAFFGQGTRLTVV.

V is TRBV12-2 and J is TRBJ1-1; the table assigns TRBD1, which was not confirmed against the DNA. TRBV12-2 is a pseudogene locus. The CDR3 extends over 18 amino acids. CDR3 in DNA: TGTGCAAGTCGCTTAGTTTCCGGACAGGGTGTTGAGAACACTGAAGCTTTCTTT. It codes for CASRLVSGQGVENTEAFF.

The chain joins TRBV29-1 to TRBJ2-1, with 9 bases lining up with TRBD2. The CDR3 extends over 14 amino acids. Per germline, CDR1 SQVTM and CDR2 ANQGSEA. V trimming: 4 bases; J trimming: 3 bases; junction bases outside the gene matches: 4. As DNA, the CDR3 is TGCAGCGTTGTTAAGCGGGGGGTCTACAATGAGCAGTTCTTC. It translates to CSVVKRGVYNEQFF.

The rearrangement uses TRBV19 and TRBJ2-7, with 8 bases that match TRBD2. The CDR3 has 15 amino acids. The V gene end was trimmed by 5 bases and the J gene end by 0 bases; junction bases not matched to a gene: 6. Germline CDR1 reads LNHDA; CDR2 reads SQIVND (reference sequence). CDR3 region: CASSFSGESSYEQYF. The CDR3 nucleotides read TGTGCCAGTAGTTTTAGCGGGGAGAGCTCCTACGAGCAGTACTTC. The full variable domain, in which reference TRBV19 and TRBJ2-7 provide the parts outside the CDR3, is DGGITQSPKYLFRKEGQNVTLSCEQNLNHDAMYWYRQDPGQGLRLIYYSQIVNDFQKGDIAEGYSVSREKKESFPLTVTSAQKNPTAFYLCASSFSGESSYEQYFGPGTRLTVT.

The J gene is TRBJ1-4, the V gene TRBV14, with unresolved D. Per the germline V gene, CDR1 is SGHDN and CDR2 is FVKESK. Between the trimmed V and J ends, which lost 2 bases and 6 bases, there was a span of 10 bases. The CDR3 has 14 residues. CDR3 amino acids: CASSQNRDHEKLFF. The CDR3 nucleotides read TGTGCCAGCAGCCAAAACAGAGACCATGAAAAACTGTTTTTT.

This clone was found a few times. The chain links TRBV6-2 or TRBV6-3 to TRBJ2-1; 10 nucleotides align to TRBD2. CDR1 is MNHEY, CDR2 SVGEGT, per germline. With V trimmed by 0 bases and J by 0 bases, 8 bases remained unmatched. The CDR3 has 19 residues. CDR3 sequence: CASSYSVLAGVSSYNEQFF. In DNA, the CDR3 is TGTGCCAGCAGTTACTCAGTTCTAGCGGGGGTGAGCTCCTACAATGAGCAGTTCTTC.

J is TRBJ1-1 and V is TRBV6-5; TRBD1 aligns across 7 bases. Germline V gives CDR1 MNHEY, CDR2 SVGAGI. This CDR3 is built from 15 residues. V lost 2 bases, J lost 5 bases, and 8 bases stayed unmatched. CDR3 coding DNA: TGTGCCAGCAGTTACGGAGGGGGCGCGTATACTGAAGCTTTCTTT. This codes for CASSYGGGAYTEAFF.